Described below is a single T cell receptor (beta chain) sequence and its context. The antigen remains undetermined. This CDR3 is built from 14 residues. Germline V gene sequence: CDR1 SNHLY, CDR2 FYNNEI. J lost 8 bases, V lost 6 bases, and 7 bases had no gene match. This entry belongs to a study of CD8 T cells in ankylosing spondylitis. Points from the study as a whole: Within ankylosing spondylitis blood, a TCR beta motif made up of eight highly homologous variants appeared to be characteristic.

One entry per CDR3 protein, called by TCRdb with MiXCR from the 5' RACE reads. Among a few hundred thousand distinct CDR3 sequences, 15% to 20% were seen once, and the ten largest hold approximately 1%. The gene calls are TRBV2 and TRBJ2-2; 9 bases line up with TRBD2. Source material: blood, either unsorted or a sorted T cell fraction (not recorded which). This TCR was sampled from a male donor with ankylosing spondylitis. The CDR3 DNA is TGTGCCAGCAGCGGCGGGAGGGCTCCTGGGGAGCTGTTTTTT. Translating gives CASSGGRAPGELFF.